Listed here is a single T cell receptor beta chain. This clonotype was seen a few times. Which antigen it targets is not known. No base qualities exist here, and no much larger clone lies one base off it. V is cut back by 7 bases and J by 6 bases, with 16 bases in the junction unmatched. CDR1 SEHNR and CDR2 FQNEAQ are derived from the germline V gene (reference sequence). The CDR3 goes from the cysteine to the phenylalanine over 16 residues. This entry keeps only the CDR3 DNA: 48 bases, framed from base 1. The sample comes from a study of T cells after yellow fever vaccination (dated by TCRdb to about 2019). With respect to the entire study: The SMART-Seq v4 Ultra Low Input RNA kit was used to prepare libraries from fractions with low cell numbers. To follow T-cell clones before and after both primary and booster YFV17D yellow fever vaccination, bulk TCR alpha and beta repertoires underwent longitudinal sequencing. Blood was collected at multiple timepoints before and after primary and secondary immunization, and bulk PBMC replicates and cell subsets were isolated. Two healthy male donors, one aged 18 to 29 and one aged 30 to 40 years, were included in the cohort.

TCR cDNA was synthesized by 5'RACE template switching, through which a universal primer site and unique molecular identifiers were introduced. cDNA synthesis was primed from both the TCR alpha and TCR beta constant segments. Libraries were amplified in two PCR steps, with sample barcodes and sequencing adapters added in the second step. Sequencing of libraries was done on Illumina HiSeq 2500 (2x100 bp) or NovaSeq (2x150 bp). Concerning the study's data processing: Demultiplexing of reads and collapsing into UMI consensus sequences were performed with MIGEC, and V(D)J alignment was carried out with MiXCR. Clonotypes responding to the vaccine were identified with edgeR on replicate PBMC samples, with the criteria of FDR below 0.01 and a log2 fold change above 5 up to day 15. Each bulk clonotype was labeled CD4 or CD8 based on which sequenced repertoire, CD4 or CD8, contained the clonotype at higher abundance. The public reads were run again by TCRdb, first through fastp at Q25 and then through MiXCR, and only productive beta chains were kept. Entries are consolidated by CDR3 protein sequence, retaining the most common genes and DNA. These V and J calls originate from TCRdb's pipeline instead of the authors' own analysis. The sample records tens of thousands of distinct CDR3 sequences, around 7% of which are singletons. 35% to 45% of the sample is held by the ten biggest clonotypes.

The intended sense of this specimen's treatment or condition label: live attenuated yellow fever vaccine strain. PBMCs were isolated from peripheral blood using a standard Ficoll-Paque protocol. CD4 and CD8 T-cell fractions were isolated with Dynabeads CD4 and CD8 positive selection kits. TriZol was used to extract RNA from bulk PBMCs, CD4 and CD8 fractions, and dextramer-positive and dextramer-negative fractions. Results the study describes overall, beyond this receptor: After the booster, most clones that had expanded after primary vaccination were detected again (about 97% of CD4 and over 75% of CD8), suggesting broad maintenance of memory. The secondary T-cell response was found to be weaker but faster than the primary response, with a peak reached on day 5 rather than on day 15. Computational filtering was needed because FACS-sorted repertoires could contain abundant contaminating clonotypes from the bulk population. Only a couple of donors were included in the study, so the extent to which the findings can be generalized is limited. A small fraction of clonotypes appeared in both the CD4 and CD8 compartments, likely as a result of convergent recombination.

In this chain, TRBV7-9 is recombined with TRBJ2-5, and TRBD1 matches 8 of the central bases. The input for sequencing was CD8+ T cells sorted from PBMCs, taken 5 to 6 days after the first yellow fever vaccination. This TCR was recovered from a man younger than 30 who received the YFV17D yellow fever vaccine. The CDR3 reads CASNPSPDRGWKTQYF. The nucleotides are TGTGCCAGCAACCCCTCCCCCGACAGGGGTTGGAAGACCCAGTACTTC.